These 28 T cell receptor beta chains were sequenced from one sample in a study of vaccination and CD4 T cells after COVID-19. These receptors have no identified antigens. The Oncomine TCR Beta short-read assay was applied to DNA of cultured CD4+ T cells. TCRdb itself ran the PCR reads through MiXCR, one entry per CDR3 protein. The table has approximately 10,000 distinct CDR3 sequences, over 55% seen once; the top ten hold under 15%. The treatment: roughly 11-day PBMC culture with coronavirus spike peptide pools or control peptides (ViraFEST assay). The sample taken for sequencing was CD4+ T cells from blood, cultured in vitro. The receptor set was obtained from a human donor who had recovered from COVID-19.

V gene TRBV7-2 combines with J gene TRBJ1-1; D is possibly TRBD1 (5 bases). CDR3 size: 13 residues. V was clipped by 5 bases and J by 1 base, with 8 bases between them. CDR1 SGHTA and CDR2 FQGNSA come from the germline V gene. The CDR3 sequence is CASSRDPNTEAFF. As DNA, the CDR3 is TGTGCCAGCAGCAGGGACCCGAACACTGAAGCTTTCTTT.

This chain connects TRBV7-9 to TRBJ2-3; D is unclear. The CDR3 runs 13 residues. CDR1 is SEHNR, CDR2 FQNEAQ, per germline (reference sequence). Trimming removed 0 bases from V and 3 bases from J, with 4 bases in between. The CDR3 region has the DNA TGTGCCAGCAGCTTAGCTACAACAGATACGCAGTATTTT. Translation: CASSLATTDTQYF.

This clonotype appeared a few times. The chain uses TRBV20-1 and TRBJ1-5; perhaps TRBD1 as D (5 bases). V gave up 0 bases and J gave up 2 bases, with 14 bases separating them. Germline V gene lookup returns CDR1 DFQATT and CDR2 SNEGSKA (reference sequence). This CDR3 has 16 amino acids. The CDR3 sequence is CSARDLRGMGNQPQHF. CDR3 DNA: TGCAGTGCTAGAGATCTCCGGGGGATGGGCAATCAGCCCCAGCATTTT.

The chain joins TRBV20-1 to TRBJ1-1, with 11 bases that match TRBD1. Germline CDR1 and CDR2: DFQATT and SNEGSKA (reference sequence). J gave up 2 bases and V 2 bases, and 7 bases lay outside the gene matches. The CDR3 loop spans 16 amino acids. The CDR3 coding sequence is TGCAGTGCTAGAACCGGGACAGGGGGACGTAACACTGAAGCTTTCTTT. This encodes CSARTGTGGRNTEAFF.

This clonotype was observed a handful of times. This chain uses TRBV28 with TRBJ2-3; 12 bases fit TRBD2. The V segment lost 5 bases and the J segment 7 bases; nucleotides outside the gene matches: 10. The CDR3 spans 16 residues. Germline V lookup: CDR1 MDHEN, CDR2 SYDVKM. In DNA form, the CDR3 reads TGTGCCAGCAGTAGACTAGCGGGGGATGGGTTTAATACGCAGTATTTT. It specifies CASSRLAGDGFNTQYF.

DNA of the CDR3: TGTGCCAGCAGTCCTAACAGGGGTGGGGGTGAAAAACTGTTTTTT. Translation: CASSPNRGGGEKLFF. The rearrangement joins TRBV27 to TRBJ1-4, with 7 bases lining up with TRBD1. The CDR3 loop spans 15 amino acids. V trimming: 5 bases; J trimming: 7 bases; junction bases outside the gene matches: 10. In germline, CDR1 is MNHEY, CDR2 SMNVEV (reference sequence).

The gene calls are TRBV20-1 and TRBJ2-3; perhaps D is TRBD1 or TRBD2 (5 bases each). Per germline, CDR1 DFQATT and CDR2 SNEGSKA (reference sequence). The CDR3 is made up of 15 amino acids. V dropped 4 bases and J dropped 0 bases, with 14 bases sitting between them. In nucleotides, the CDR3 is TGCAGTGCTAAACGGGACCGAACTAGCACAGATACGCAGTATTTT. This sequence encodes CSAKRDRTSTDTQYF.

This clonotype was seen only a few times. The V and J genes are TRBV20-1 and TRBJ1-1; TRBD1 aligns across 8 bases. V lost 1 base, J lost 3 bases, and 4 bases stayed unmatched. This CDR3 has 14 amino acids. CDR1 DFQATT and CDR2 SNEGSKA come from the germline V gene (reference sequence). This CDR3 is CSARGDRGHTEAFF. In DNA, the CDR3 is TGCAGTGCTAGAGGCGACAGGGGCCACACTGAAGCTTTCTTT.

In this sample, this clonotype turned up a few times. V usage is TRBV28 and J usage is TRBJ1-2; D is unclear. The CDR3 is 11 amino acids. Trimming took 5 bases from V and 10 from J, leaving 11 bases between them. Germline values: CDR1 MDHEN, CDR2 SYDVKM. CDR3 amino acids: CASSVDGSYTF. In DNA, the CDR3 is TGTGCCAGCAGTGTAGACGGATCCTACACCTTC.

The chain couples TRBV20-1 to TRBJ2-1; TRBD2 agrees at 12 bases. The germline CDR1 and CDR2 sequences are DFQATT and SNEGSKA (reference sequence). V gave up 7 bases and J gave up 3 bases; unmatched junction bases: 4. The CDR3 runs 14 residues. Here the CDR3 reads CSVWTSGIYNEQFF. In DNA form, the CDR3 reads TGCAGTGTTTGGACTAGCGGGATCTACAATGAGCAGTTCTTC.

This clonotype was counted only a few times. This chain connects TRBV11-2 to TRBJ2-5; TRBD1 matches 7 bases. CDR1 and CDR2 from the germline V gene are SGHAT and FQNNGV. J was trimmed by 5 bases and V by 5 bases; bases with no gene match: 2. The CDR3 consists of 12 residues. The CDR3 sequence: CASSRQGETQYF. DNA for the CDR3: TGTGCCAGCAGCCGACAGGGTGAGACCCAGTACTTC.

The rearrangement joins TRBV9 to TRBJ2-5; D remains ambiguous. CDR3 length equals 14 residues. The V gene's germline CDR1 is SGDLS and CDR2 YYNGEE. Trimming cost V 6 bases and J 5 bases, with 17 bases left between them. Written as DNA, the CDR3 is TGTGCCAGCACCGTCGGACCAATTGGGGAGACCCAGTACTTC. Amino acid sequence: CASTVGPIGETQYF.

The chain employs TRBV10-3 and TRBJ1-2; no definite D call. This CDR3 has 13 amino acids. V was pared by 3 bases and J by 7 bases, with 12 bases between. The germline V gene has CDR1 ENHRY and CDR2 SYGVKD. CDR3 loop: CAISDSTGRGYTF. DNA for the CDR3: TGTGCCATCAGTGACTCGACGGGTCGTGGCTACACCTTC.

This clonotype was observed a handful of times. In DNA form, the CDR3 reads TGTGCCAGCAGAGACACGGGGATCACCGGGGAGCTGTTTTTT. It yields the protein CASRDTGITGELFF. The chain carries TRBV28 and TRBJ2-2, with a tentative D call TRBD2 (5 bases). Germline CDR1 is MDHEN and CDR2 is SYDVKM. This CDR3 spans 14 amino acids. V was clipped by 6 bases and J by 4 bases, with 12 bases between them. Complete variable domain (other parts from reference TRBV28 and TRBJ2-2): DVKVTQSSRYLVKRTGEKVFLECVQDMDHENMFWYRQDPGLGLRLIYFSYDVKMKEKGDIPEGYSVSREKKERFSLILESASTNQTSMYLCASRDTGITGELFFGEGSRLTVL.

The chain links TRBV27 to TRBJ1-3; tentatively, D is TRBD1 (6 bases). CDR1 and CDR2 (germline): MNHEY, SMNVEV (reference sequence). This CDR3 comprises 16 residues. V dropped 5 bases and J dropped 3 bases, with 17 bases sitting between them. The CDR3 reads CASSRRGGVIGNTIYF. CDR3 coding DNA: TGTGCCAGCAGTCGAAGGGGGGGGGTTATTGGAAACACCATATATTTT.

The chain links TRBV20-1 to TRBJ1-4; 9 nucleotides agree with TRBD1. The CDR3 has 13 amino acids. Germline CDR1 reads DFQATT; CDR2 reads SNEGSKA (reference sequence). After removal of 6 bases from V and 5 bases from J, the junction contained 4 bases not matched to a gene. CDR3 in amino acids: CSATGTGNEKLFF. For the CDR3, the DNA is TGCAGTGCCACCGGGACAGGGAATGAAAAACTGTTTTTT.

This clonotype was seen a handful of times. The rearrangement uses TRBV28 and TRBJ1-6; 7 positions match TRBD1. V shed 8 bases, J shed 8 bases, and the junction held 6 bases outside the gene matches. The CDR3 has 13 amino acids. Germline V gene sequence: CDR1 MDHEN, CDR2 SYDVKM. The CDR3, as DNA: TGTGCCAGCTCGGGACAGTATCATTCACCCCTCCACTTT. Amino acid sequence: CASSGQYHSPLHF.

This chain connects TRBV20-1 to TRBJ2-1, with 9 positions matching TRBD2. This CDR3 region has 17 residues. Germline CDR1 and CDR2: DFQATT and SNEGSKA (reference sequence). V was clipped by 0 bases and J by 0 bases; unmatched bases: 6. The CDR3 DNA is TGCAGTGCTAGAGACCTAGCGGGGAAGCTCTCCTACAATGAGCAGTTCTTC. It is translated as CSARDLAGKLSYNEQFF.

The V and J genes are TRBV10-2 and TRBJ2-5; D is perhaps TRBD2 (5 bases). The V gene's germline CDR1 is WSHSY and CDR2 SAAADI. The CDR3 runs to 13 residues. Trimming removed 3 bases from V and 5 bases from J, with 10 bases in between. The CDR3 nucleotides read TGCGCCAGCAGTGATTCACCGGGGGAGACCCAGTACTTC. This gives the protein CASSDSPGETQYF.

J is TRBJ1-2 and V is TRBV12-3 or TRBV12-4; D uncertain. V was shortened by 4 bases and J by 7 bases, with 19 bases between the two germline ends. The CDR3 has 15 residues. In nucleotides, the CDR3 is TGTGCCAGCAGTTCCCGCCAGCGGCGGTTGTTTGGCTACACCTTC. Translated, it gives CASSSRQRRLFGYTF.

This chain connects TRBV20-1 to TRBJ1-2, with D perhaps matching TRBD1 (5 bases). CDR1 and CDR2 from the germline V gene are DFQATT and SNEGSKA (reference sequence). The CDR3 extends over 14 amino acids. Trimming pared 7 bases from V and 2 bases from J, leaving 17 bases between. This CDR3 is CSGTYMGGNYGYTF. The CDR3 DNA is TGCAGTGGGACATACATGGGTGGAAACTATGGCTACACCTTC.

The V and J genes are TRBV27 and TRBJ2-3; maybe TRBD1 (6 bases). V was shortened by 0 bases and J by 4 bases, with 14 bases between the two germline ends. CDR3 length: 16 amino acids. Germline V CDR1 and CDR2: MNHEY, SMNVEV (reference sequence). DNA of the CDR3: TGTGCCAGCAGTTTATCGAGAAGACAGGCCTCAGATACGCAGTATTTT. This codes for CASSLSRRQASDTQYF.

The chain has TRBV2 and TRBJ2-7; no definite D call. The CDR3 length is 11 residues. Germline V gene sequence: CDR1 SNHLY, CDR2 FYNNEI. With 6 bases removed from V and 2 bases from J, the gap between germline ends came to 5 bases. The CDR3 reads CASRMTYEQYF. The CDR3 nucleotides are TGTGCCAGCAGGATGACCTACGAGCAGTACTTC.

The gene calls are TRBV19 and TRBJ2-6; TRBD2 agrees at 8 bases. V gave up 4 bases and J gave up 1 base; unmatched junction bases: 21. CDR1 and CDR2 from the germline V gene are LNHDA and SQIVND (reference sequence). The CDR3 is 22 amino acids. CDR3 sequence: CASSKSPPMRGLGKSGANVLTF. CDR3 nucleotides: TGTGCCAGTAGTAAGTCCCCCCCAATGAGGGGACTAGGTAAATCTGGGGCCAACGTCCTGACTTTC.

This rearrangement joins TRBV6-2 or TRBV6-3 to TRBJ2-7, with 7 bases fitting TRBD1. Germline loops: CDR1 MNHEY, CDR2 SVGEGT. V was pared by 5 bases and J by 7 bases, with 5 bases of the junction left unmatched. The CDR3 contains 12 residues. CDR3 bases: TGTGCCAGCAGTCTGACAGGGCGGGAGCAGTACTTC. This sequence encodes CASSLTGREQYF.

The rearrangement links TRBV7-9 to TRBJ1-6; D is uncertain. This CDR3 spans 15 amino acids. Germline assignment: CDR1 SEHNR and CDR2 FQNEAQ (reference sequence). Trimming stripped 2 bases from V and 8 bases from J, with 13 bases between. In DNA, the CDR3 is TGTGCCAGCAGCTTACAATCCGTGCACCATTCACCCCTCCACTTT. It codes for CASSLQSVHHSPLHF. Together with reference TRBV7-9 and TRBJ1-6, the CDR3 gives the full variable domain: DTGVSQNPRHKITKRGQNVTFRCDPISEHNRLYWYRQTLGQGPEFLTYFQNEAQLEKSRLLSDRFSAERPKGSFSTLEIQRTEQGDSAMYLCASSLQSVHHSPLHFGNGTRLTVT.

This clonotype is categorized as large (0.1 to 1%). The chain joins TRBV6-2 or TRBV6-3 to TRBJ2-1; unclear D gene. Trimming cost V 5 bases and J 4 bases, with 6 bases left between them. CDR3 length: 12 residues. Germline CDR1 reads MNHEY; CDR2 reads SVGEGT. The CDR3, as DNA: TGTGCCAGCAGTAAAGTTTACAATGAGCAGTTCTTC. Its protein product is CASSKVYNEQFF.

The chain uses TRBV28 and TRBJ1-1; tentatively, D is TRBD1 (6 bases). V was shortened by 3 bases and J by 0 bases, with 11 bases between the two germline ends. Germline V CDR1 and CDR2: MDHEN, SYDVKM. The CDR3 runs 15 residues. In nucleotides, the CDR3 is TGTGCCAGCAGTTTCAAGGGGGGAGTGAACACTGAAGCTTTCTTT. Translating gives CASSFKGGVNTEAFF.